This record concerns one T cell receptor (beta chain) sequence. The read ends 3 residues shy of where the CDR3 ends; the end is completed using the germline J gene. Using immunoSEQ multiplex PCR, the repertoire was profiled, and TCRdb retains in-frame clones only, with some absent. Its clone listing holds about 33,000 clones. The data are from a study of T cells in women clearing cervical HPV infection. The CDR3 sequence is 14 residues long. Germline assignment: CDR1 LGHNA and CDR2 YNFKEQ. V dropped 4 bases and J dropped 6 bases, with 13 bases sitting between them. The chain uses TRBV4-2 and TRBJ1-5, with a tentative D call TRBD1 (5 bases). The TCR sequence derives from a woman between 18 and 70 years old with a cervical HPV16 infection that either progressed to CIN3+ or cleared (not recorded which). Sequenced material: blood buffy coat. This chain's CDR3 is CASSPTGIGQPQHF. The CDR3 DNA, read in part, is TGTGCCAGCAGCCCCACAGGCATAGGTCAGCCC.